Listed below are T cell receptor beta chains from one sample, sequenced in a study of blood T cells in healthy people across ages. TCRdb passed the 5' RACE reads through MiXCR, listing each CDR3 protein once. The sample yields approximately 350,000 distinct CDR3 sequences, approximately 47% seen once. The sequenced sample was blood. These receptors originate from a man aged 55 to 70 in good health. The CDR3 runs from the conserved cysteine through the conserved F or W. The order of the fields is clone size, V gene, D gene, J gene, CDR3 protein, CDR3 DNA. D genes are given only for firm matches. Where a row states a size, it is once, few, many or the class of an expanded clone; other rows omit it.

once	TRBV12-3/TRBV12-4	TRBD1	TRBJ1-2	CASSYRGPYGYTF	TGTGCCAGCAGTTACAGGGGACCCTATGGCTACACCTTC
.	TRBV7-6	.	TRBJ1-1	CASSLDQTVNTEAFF	TGTGCCAGCAGCTTAGACCAGACAGTAAACACTGAAGCTTTCTTT
few	TRBV20-1	.	TRBJ1-2	CSLASGSYGYTF	TGCAGCCTAGCCTCAGGGTCCTATGGCTACACCTTC
few	TRBV14	.	TRBJ2-7	CASSPQPYEQYF	TGTGCCAGCAGCCCACAACCCTACGAGCAGTACTTC
few	TRBV7-2	.	TRBJ2-7	CASSRGGSGAIYEQYF	TGTGCCAGCAGCCGAGGAGGGTCAGGGGCTATCTACGAGCAGTACTTC
.	TRBV18	.	TRBJ2-7	CASSPDTDSLQYF	TGTGCCAGCTCCCCGGACACGGACAGCCTGCAGTACTTC
.	TRBV18	TRBD2	TRBJ2-5	CASSPPGLAGGSNEQYF	TGTGCCAGCTCACCCCCGGGACTAGCGGGGGGGTCGAATGAGCAGTACTTC
few	TRBV9	.	TRBJ2-1	CASSVGVGEQFF	TGTGCCAGCAGCGTAGGGGTAGGGGAGCAGTTCTTC
few	TRBV7-2	TRBD2	TRBJ2-1	CASNVISGVDEFF	TGTGCCAGCAACGTAATTAGCGGGGTGGATGAGTTCTTC
.	TRBV7-3	TRBD2	TRBJ2-1	CASSESGTSQFF	TGTGCCAGCAGCGAGTCCGGGACTAGCCAGTTCTTC
many	TRBV9	TRBD1	TRBJ1-2	CASSVNDRADGYTF	TGTGCCAGCAGCGTAAACGACAGGGCTGATGGCTACACCTTC
.	TRBV20-1	.	TRBJ2-1	CSATLPTEQFF	TGCAGTGCGACCCTCCCCACAGAGCAGTTCTTC
.	TRBV7-3	.	TRBJ2-6	CASSSYGGLSGANVLTF	TGTGCCAGCAGCTCCTACGGGGGGCTATCTGGGGCCAACGTCCTGACTTTC
.	TRBV11-2	TRBD1	TRBJ1-2	CASSLAGQGAYGYTF	TGTGCCAGCAGCTTAGCTGGACAGGGGGCCTATGGCTACACCTTC
.	TRBV25-1	TRBD1	TRBJ2-6	CASSVGTGESGANVLTF	TGTGCCAGCAGTGTCGGGACAGGGGAATCTGGGGCCAACGTCCTGACTTTC
.	TRBV18	TRBD1	TRBJ2-7	CASSTTGTGRNEQYF	TGTGCCAGCTCCACTACCGGGACAGGGAGAAATGAGCAGTACTTC
.	TRBV20-1	.	TRBJ1-5	CSARGDGDQPQHF	TGCAGTGCTAGAGGAGACGGCGATCAGCCCCAGCATTTT
.	TRBV12-3/TRBV12-4	.	TRBJ1-5	CASSSVQQGQPQHF	TGTGCCAGCAGTTCCGTCCAGCAGGGGCAGCCCCAGCATTTT
.	TRBV9	TRBD2	TRBJ2-3	CASSAGTSAYTDTQYF	TGTGCCAGCAGCGCTGGGACTAGCGCATACACAGATACGCAGTATTTT
.	TRBV11-2	.	TRBJ1-1	CASSRREGRGFF	TGTGCCAGCAGCCGCAGAGAGGGGAGGGGTTTCTTT
.	TRBV6-2/TRBV6-3	.	TRBJ2-2	CASSPRPRSTNTGELFF	TGTGCCAGCAGTCCCCGTCCTAGGTCTACGAACACCGGGGAGCTGTTTTTT
many	TRBV20-1	TRBD2	TRBJ2-7	CSAPLAGGGEQYF	TGCAGTGCTCCTCTAGCGGGAGGCGGCGAGCAGTACTTC
.	TRBV7-2	.	TRBJ2-7	CACSRSGFYEQYF	TGTGCCTGCAGCCGATCAGGGTTCTACGAGCAGTACTTC
.	TRBV7-2	TRBD1	TRBJ1-2	CASSPGQGVSFFWYGYTF	TGTGCCAGCAGTCCGGGACAGGGGGTTAGTTTTTTCTGGTATGGCTACACCTTC
.	TRBV12-3/TRBV12-4	TRBD1	TRBJ1-4	CASSPTGQGQKLFF	TGTGCCAGCAGCCCAACGGGACAGGGCCAAAAACTGTTTTTT
.	TRBV7-9	.	TRBJ1-2	CASSPLRPYGYTF	TGTGCCAGCAGTCCACTTCGGCCCTATGGCTACACCTTC
.	TRBV15	TRBD2	TRBJ2-1	CATSRTGLAGVDEQFF	TGTGCCACCAGCAGAACTGGACTAGCGGGAGTCGATGAGCAGTTCTTC
.	TRBV9	.	TRBJ2-5	CASSPLPRDGQETQYF	TGTGCCAGCAGCCCCCTCCCGAGGGACGGTCAAGAGACCCAGTACTTC
few	TRBV18	.	TRBJ2-4	CATQDTTAKNIQYF	TGTGCCACCCAGGACACGACAGCCAAAAACATTCAGTACTTC
.	TRBV27	TRBD2	TRBJ2-3	CASSRTSRDTQYF	TGTGCCAGCAGTAGGACTAGCAGGGATACGCAGTATTTT
few	TRBV7-3	TRBD2	TRBJ2-3	CASSAGTSGSIDTQYF	TGTGCCAGCAGCGCCGGGACTAGCGGGAGTATCGATACGCAGTATTTT
.	TRBV14	.	TRBJ1-2	CASSQTPKVYGYTF	TGTGCCAGCAGCCAAACGCCAAAAGTCTATGGCTACACCTTC
.	TRBV29-1	TRBD2	TRBJ2-1	CSGLGSGVYNEQFF	TGCAGCGGCCTGGGTAGCGGGGTCTACAATGAGCAGTTCTTC
.	TRBV6-2/TRBV6-3	TRBD1	TRBJ1-5	CASSYSGQDNQPQHF	TGTGCCAGCAGTTACTCCGGACAGGACAATCAGCCCCAGCATTTT
.	TRBV2	TRBD1	TRBJ1-2	CASRATYRDRAYGYTF	TGTGCCAGCAGGGCTACTTACCGGGACAGGGCCTATGGCTACACCTTC
few	TRBV20-1	TRBD1	TRBJ2-3	CSASPPRTGLGDTQYF	TGCAGTGCTAGCCCCCCACGGACAGGGTTGGGGGATACGCAGTATTTT
.	TRBV4-3	.	TRBJ1-6	CASSQGLGNSPLHF	TGCGCCAGCAGCCAAGGGCTAGGTAATTCACCCCTCCACTTT
few	TRBV18	.	TRBJ1-1	CASSPTGGNTEAFF	TGTGCCAGCTCACCGACAGGCGGGAACACTGAAGCTTTCTTT
.	TRBV27	TRBD1	TRBJ2-5	CASSGKGGRETQYF	TGTGCCAGCAGTGGAAAAGGGGGCAGGGAGACCCAGTACTTC
.	TRBV4-2	.	TRBJ2-7	CASSQDLGAERYEQYF	TGTGCCAGCAGCCAAGATCTTGGGGCGGAACGGTACGAGCAGTACTTC
few	TRBV7-4	.	TRBJ1-5	CASSLGAGNPPNQPQHF	TGTGCCAGCAGCTTAGGGGCTGGGAACCCACCCAATCAGCCCCAGCATTTT
few	TRBV13	.	TRBJ2-5	CASSLGRGLQETQYF	TGTGCCAGCAGCTTAGGCCGGGGGCTTCAAGAGACCCAGTACTTC
few	TRBV10-3	TRBD2	TRBJ2-7	CAISGTSEDSYEQYF	TGTGCCATCAGTGGGACTAGCGAGGACTCCTACGAGCAGTACTTC
once	TRBV29-1	TRBD1	TRBJ2-7	CSTRDRGFEQYF	TGCAGCACCCGGGACAGGGGATTCGAGCAGTACTTC
.	TRBV7-8	.	TRBJ1-1	CASSWRTGEDTEAFF	TGTGCCAGCAGCTGGAGGACGGGGGAGGACACTGAAGCTTTCTTT
.	TRBV4-1	.	TRBJ2-3	CASSQAPGVRRDTQYF	TGCGCCAGCAGCCAAGCCCCGGGAGTTAGACGAGATACGCAGTATTTT
.	TRBV20-1	TRBD2	TRBJ2-3	CSASPIAGGVTDTQYF	TGCAGTGCTAGTCCTATAGCGGGGGGGGTCACAGATACGCAGTATTTT